This T cell receptor (beta chain) was sequenced for a study of pediatric ulcerative colitis. This CDR3 has 15 residues. Trimming removed 3 bases at V and 1 base at J, with 12 bases between. Germline V gene lookup returns CDR1 PRHDT and CDR2 FYEKMQ (reference sequence). Sequencing depth was up to 500,000 reads per sample. TCRdb keeps only in-frame clones here, not all; method: immunoSEQ multiplex PCR. The sample has around 65,000 clones; around 80% are singletons. Sequencing used blood. The receptor was isolated from a boy between 10 and 17 years old with moderate ulcerative colitis. The rearrangement links TRBV13 to TRBJ1-1; TRBD1 might be the D (6 bases). The CDR3 DNA reads TGTGCCAGCAGCTTCAGGGGTGGGGGGAACACTGAAGCTTTCTTT. Translation gives CASSFRGGGNTEAFF.